The 8 T cell receptor beta chains presented below share a single source sample, sequenced in a study of OX40 agonist ivuxolimab in advanced cancers. Libraries were prepared by immunoSEQ multiplex PCR; TCRdb keeps only in-frame clonotypes and omits some of them. The data show about 41,000 clones, around four fifths seen once. The sequencing here drew on CD4+ or CD8+ T cells sorted from blood, taken in a trial of the OX40 agonist ivuxolimab. The receptors were sampled from an adult with an advanced solid tumor such as melanoma, head and neck, liver or kidney cancer.

In its sample, this clone is medium-sized (0.01 to 0.1%). J is TRBJ1-2 and V is TRBV29-1; 8 bases are a match to TRBD1. The CDR3 length is 12 residues. From germline, CDR1 is SQVTM and CDR2 ANQGSEA. J gave up 8 bases and V 6 bases, and 8 bases lay outside the gene matches. CDR3 in DNA: TGCAGCGTCCTAGCCAGGGGGCACGGCTACACCTTC. Residues: CSVLARGHGYTF.

The chain uses TRBV6-1 and TRBJ1-1, with D possibly being TRBD1 (6 bases). The CDR3 is 13 residues long. Germline CDR1 MNHNS, CDR2 SASEGT. Trimming pared 8 bases from V and 6 bases from J, leaving 16 bases between. CDR3 coding DNA: TGTGCCAGCGTGGTGGAGGGGGGGGCTGAAGCTTTCTTT. It encodes CASVVEGGAEAFF.

CDR3 nucleotides: TGTGCCAGTAGAAGGCCGGAGGAGGAGACCCAGTACTTC. This translates into CASRRPEEETQYF. The V and J genes are TRBV6-6 and TRBJ2-5; tentatively, D is TRBD2 (5 bases). CDR3 size: 13 residues. CDR1 is MNHNY, CDR2 SVGAGI, per germline (reference sequence). Trimming left V 9 bases short and J 5 bases short, with 16 bases between.

CDR3 bases: TGTGCCAGTAGCGGTGGGGCTAGCGGCTCCTACAATGAGCAGTTCTTC. Translating it yields CASSGGASGSYNEQFF. The rearrangement links TRBV19 to TRBJ2-1, with 7 nucleotides matching TRBD2. The length of the CDR3 is 16 residues. Per the germline V gene, CDR1 is LNHDA and CDR2 is SQIVND (reference sequence). The V gene end was trimmed by 6 bases and the J gene end by 0 bases; junction bases not matched to a gene: 8.

This clone came up a few times. The rearrangement uses TRBV5-1 and TRBJ2-3; unclear D gene. This CDR3 region has 15 residues. In germline, CDR1 is SGHRS, CDR2 YFSETQ. Trimming stripped 0 bases from V and 0 bases from J, with 8 bases between. The CDR3 spells CASSLDPTSTDTQYF. The CDR3 nucleotides read TGCGCCAGCAGCTTGGATCCGACTAGCACAGATACGCAGTATTTT.

This chain uses TRBV6-5 with TRBJ1-4; 7 bases match TRBD1. Germline assignment: CDR1 MNHEY and CDR2 SVGAGI. Trimming removed 6 bases from V and 0 bases from J; junction bases left unmatched: 1. The CDR3 spans 14 residues. The CDR3 protein is CASRGQTTNEKLFF. The CDR3 bases are TGTGCCAGCAGGGGACAGACAACTAATGAAAAACTGTTTTTT.

This rearrangement joins TRBV5-5 to TRBJ1-4; 12 positions agree with TRBD1. The CDR3 sequence is 16 residues long. Germline V CDR1 and CDR2: SGHKS, YYEKEE (reference sequence). V lost 3 bases, J lost 6 bases, and 6 bases stayed unmatched. This CDR3 is CASSYRDRGLDEKLFF. Written as DNA, the CDR3 is TGTGCCAGCAGCTACCGGGACAGGGGGCTGGATGAAAAACTGTTTTTT.

The genes are TRBV7-9 and TRBJ1-4; D might be TRBD1 (6 bases). Germline V gives CDR1 SEHNR, CDR2 FQNEAQ (reference sequence). Trimming removed 0 bases at V and 8 bases at J, with 10 bases between. This CDR3 has 14 residues. Written as DNA, the CDR3 is TGTGCCAGCAGCTTAGCCAGGGGAGAAGAAAAACTGTTTTTT. Encoded protein: CASSLARGEEKLFF.